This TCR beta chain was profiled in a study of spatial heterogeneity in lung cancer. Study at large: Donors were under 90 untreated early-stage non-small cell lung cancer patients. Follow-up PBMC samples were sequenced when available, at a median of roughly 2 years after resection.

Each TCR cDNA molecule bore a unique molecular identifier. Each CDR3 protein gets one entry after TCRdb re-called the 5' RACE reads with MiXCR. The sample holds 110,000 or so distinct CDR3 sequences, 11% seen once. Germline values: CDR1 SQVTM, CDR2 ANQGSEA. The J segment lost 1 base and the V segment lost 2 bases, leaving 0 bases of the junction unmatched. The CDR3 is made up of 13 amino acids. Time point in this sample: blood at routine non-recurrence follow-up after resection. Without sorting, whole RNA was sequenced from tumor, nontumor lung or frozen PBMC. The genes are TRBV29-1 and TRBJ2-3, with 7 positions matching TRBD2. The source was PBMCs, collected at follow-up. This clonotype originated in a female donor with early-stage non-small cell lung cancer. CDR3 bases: TGCAGCGTTGAACTAGCGGGCACAGATACGCAGTATTTT. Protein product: CSVELAGTDTQYF.